The clone carrying this T cell receptor (beta chain) showed up many times. Unique molecular identifiers featured in how the TCRbeta library was prepared. TCRdb independently ran MiXCR on the PCR reads; one entry per CDR3 protein. The sample carries hundreds of thousands of distinct CDR3 sequences, roughly 17% recorded once. This entry comes from a study of T-cell reconstitution after alpha-beta-depleted transplantation in children. Per germline, CDR1 SGHTA and CDR2 FQGNSA. The V gene end was trimmed by 5 bases and the J gene end by 0 bases; junction bases not matched to a gene: 5. The length of the CDR3 is 15 residues.

This material consisted of PBMCs from the stem cell graft donor, taken from the stem cell graft. This chain uses TRBV7-2 with TRBJ1-1; 8 positions match TRBD1. This clonotype was sampled from a human donor who donated a stem cell graft to a child with acute myeloid leukemia. The CDR3 region is CASSIPGGMNTEAFF. In nucleotides, the CDR3 is TGTGCCAGCAGCATCCCAGGGGGCATGAACACTGAAGCTTTCTTT.